This TCR beta chain was documented in a study of cytotoxic CD8 clonotypes in ibrutinib-treated CLL. Germline CDR1 reads SGHKS; CDR2 reads YYEKEE (reference sequence). Trimming removed 0 bases from V and 13 bases from J; junction bases left unmatched: 6. CDR3 length: 14 amino acids. Libraries were prepared by immunoSEQ multiplex PCR; TCRdb keeps only in-frame clonotypes and omits some of them. The sample comprises roughly 63,000 clones, around 60% of which are singletons, and 14% to 15% rests with the top ten. The sample here was PBMCs, taken after 12 months of ibrutinib treatment. The TCR originated in a human donor with chronic lymphocytic leukemia. The rearrangement uses TRBV5-5 and TRBJ2-4; 11 bases line up with TRBD2. The CDR3 DNA reads as TGTGCCAGCAGCTTGGAAAGACTAGCGGGGTCCCAGTACTTC. It codes for CASSLERLAGSQYF.